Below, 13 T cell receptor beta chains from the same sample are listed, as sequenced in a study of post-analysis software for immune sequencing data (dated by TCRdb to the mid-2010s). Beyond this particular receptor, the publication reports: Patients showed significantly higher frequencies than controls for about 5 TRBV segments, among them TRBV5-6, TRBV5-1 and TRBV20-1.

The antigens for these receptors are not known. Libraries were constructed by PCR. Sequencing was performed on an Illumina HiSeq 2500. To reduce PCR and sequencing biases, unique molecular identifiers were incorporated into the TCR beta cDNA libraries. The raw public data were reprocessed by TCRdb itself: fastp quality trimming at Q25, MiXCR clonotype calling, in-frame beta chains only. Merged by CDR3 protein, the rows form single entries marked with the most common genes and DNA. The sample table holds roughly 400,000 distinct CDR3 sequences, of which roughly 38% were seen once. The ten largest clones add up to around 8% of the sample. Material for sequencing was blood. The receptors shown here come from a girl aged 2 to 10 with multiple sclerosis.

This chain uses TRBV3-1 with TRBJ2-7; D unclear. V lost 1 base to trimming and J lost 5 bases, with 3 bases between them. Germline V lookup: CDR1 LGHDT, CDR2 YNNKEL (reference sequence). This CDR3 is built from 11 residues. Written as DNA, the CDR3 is TGTGCCAGCAGCCAAGTGAACGAGCAGTACTTC. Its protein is CASSQVNEQYF.

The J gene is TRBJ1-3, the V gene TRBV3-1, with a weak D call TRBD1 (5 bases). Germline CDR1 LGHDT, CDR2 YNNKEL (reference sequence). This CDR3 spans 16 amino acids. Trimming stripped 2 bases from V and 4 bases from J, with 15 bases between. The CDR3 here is CASSQHGRDSGNTIYF. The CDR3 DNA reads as TGTGCCAGCAGCCAACACGGCAGGGACTCCGGAAACACCATATATTTT.

CDR3 in amino acids: CSARWGTNEKLFF. CDR3 in DNA: TGCAGTGCTAGATGGGGAACTAATGAAAAACTGTTTTTT. The genes are TRBV20-1 and TRBJ1-4; D unresolved. Looked up from germline, CDR1 is DFQATT and CDR2 is SNEGSKA (reference sequence). This CDR3 has 13 residues. V lost 2 bases, J lost 1 base, and 5 bases lay in between.

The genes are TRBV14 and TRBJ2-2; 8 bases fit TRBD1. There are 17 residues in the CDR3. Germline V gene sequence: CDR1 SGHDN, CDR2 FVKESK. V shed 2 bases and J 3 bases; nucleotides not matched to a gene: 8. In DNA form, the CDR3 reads TGTGCCAGCAGCCAACCTCTAAGGACAGGGTACACCGGGGAGCTGTTTTTT. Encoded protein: CASSQPLRTGYTGELFF.

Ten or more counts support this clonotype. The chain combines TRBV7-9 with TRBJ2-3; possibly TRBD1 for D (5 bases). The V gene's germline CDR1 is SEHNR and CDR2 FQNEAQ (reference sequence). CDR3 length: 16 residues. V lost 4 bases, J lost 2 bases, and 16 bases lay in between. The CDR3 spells CASSSTQVDTTDTQYF. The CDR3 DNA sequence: TGTGCCAGCAGCTCTACACAGGTAGACACCACAGATACGCAGTATTTT.

The CDR3 here is CSARLYEQYF. In nucleotides, the CDR3 is TGCAGTGCTAGACTCTACGAGCAGTACTTC. This chain uses TRBV20-1 with TRBJ2-7; no reliable D call. V was shortened by 2 bases and J by 3 bases, with 2 bases between the two germline ends. CDR3 length: 10 residues. Germline CDR1 DFQATT, CDR2 SNEGSKA (reference sequence).

CDR3 in DNA: TGCAGCGTTGCGAAGGACCGGGACAGGGTTGAAGCTTTCTTT. Encoded protein: CSVAKDRDRVEAFF. V gene TRBV29-1 combines with J gene TRBJ1-1, with 9 bases fitting TRBD1. The germline V gene encodes CDR1 SQVTM and CDR2 ANQGSEA. The V gene end was trimmed by 4 bases and the J gene end by 7 bases; junction bases not matched to a gene: 10. The CDR3 runs to 14 residues.

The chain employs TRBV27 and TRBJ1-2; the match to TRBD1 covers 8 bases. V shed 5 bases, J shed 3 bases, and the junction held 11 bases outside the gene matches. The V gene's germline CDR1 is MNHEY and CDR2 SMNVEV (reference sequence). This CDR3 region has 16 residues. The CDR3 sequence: CASSTRDDRGHYGYTF. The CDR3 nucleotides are TGTGCCAGCAGTACCCGGGACGACAGGGGACACTATGGCTACACCTTC.

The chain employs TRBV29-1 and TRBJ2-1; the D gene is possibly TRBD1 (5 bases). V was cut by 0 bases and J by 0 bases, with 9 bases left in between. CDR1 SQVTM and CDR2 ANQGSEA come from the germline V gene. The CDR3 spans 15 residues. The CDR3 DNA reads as TGCAGCGTTGAAGACCCAGGGTCCTCCTACAATGAGCAGTTCTTC. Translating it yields CSVEDPGSSYNEQFF.

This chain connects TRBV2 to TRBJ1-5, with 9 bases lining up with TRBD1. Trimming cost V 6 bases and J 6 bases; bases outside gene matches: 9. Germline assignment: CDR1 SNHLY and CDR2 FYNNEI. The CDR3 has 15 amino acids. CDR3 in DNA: TGTGCCAGCAGGAAACAGGGGGCCGGTCGTCAGCCCCAGCATTTT. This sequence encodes CASRKQGAGRQPQHF.

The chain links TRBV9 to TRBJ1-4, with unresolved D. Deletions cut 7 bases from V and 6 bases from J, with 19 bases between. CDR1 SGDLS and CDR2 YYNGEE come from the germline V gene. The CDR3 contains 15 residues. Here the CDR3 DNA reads TGTGCCAGCTCCCCGGTTTTAAGACTACATGAAAAACTGTTTTTT. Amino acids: CASSPVLRLHEKLFF.

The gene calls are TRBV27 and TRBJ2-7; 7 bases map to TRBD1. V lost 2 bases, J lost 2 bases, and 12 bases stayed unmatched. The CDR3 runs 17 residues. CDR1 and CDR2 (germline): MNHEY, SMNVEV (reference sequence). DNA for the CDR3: TGTGCCAGCAGTTTAAGACGTACAGGGGCTCCGACCTACGAGCAGTACTTC. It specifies CASSLRRTGAPTYEQYF.

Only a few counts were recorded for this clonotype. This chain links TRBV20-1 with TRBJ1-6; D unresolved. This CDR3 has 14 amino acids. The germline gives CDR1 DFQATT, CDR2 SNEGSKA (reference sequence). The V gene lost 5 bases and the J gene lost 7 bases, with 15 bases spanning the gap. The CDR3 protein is CSARAGNRNSPLHF. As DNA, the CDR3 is TGCAGTGCTCGGGCCGGGAATAGGAATTCACCCCTCCACTTT.